The rows below give T cell receptor beta chains drawn from one sample of a study of T cell responses to AZD1222 COVID-19 vaccine. The method was immunoSEQ multiplex PCR; TCRdb's version includes in-frame clones alone and lacks a portion of them. The sample has about 100,000 clones, around 89% seen once. The material was peripheral blood, obtained on day 0 of AZD1222 vaccination. These receptors originate from an adult in good health. The CDR3 runs from the conserved cysteine through the conserved F or W. D genes are given only for firm matches.

d_call v_call cdr3_aa
NA TRBV30 CAWSPGFRETQYF
TRBD2 TRBV11-1 CASSLWGGTYEQYF
TRBD2 TRBV6-6 CASSQGLAGGPFPGELFF
NA TRBV7-6 CASSDRRVSTDTQYF
TRBD1 TRBV6-5 CASKADRDPKNIQYF
NA TRBV5-1 CASSPIGQNSYEQYF
TRBD1 TRBV5-5 CASSPRDRVHYSNQPQHF
NA TRBV5-1 CASSLRQRQGVDTQYF
TRBD2 TRBV5-8 CASSSPLERGGNEQFF
NA TRBV28 CASRWTGVGEQYF
TRBD1 TRBV6-2/TRBV6-3 CASSLTGGSYNEQFF
NA TRBV11-2 CASARPGNEQYF
NA TRBV6-2/TRBV6-3 CASSWDTLNDGELFF
NA TRBV19 CASGRGMGTEAFF
NA TRBV11-2 CASTRGENYGYTF
NA TRBV6-2/TRBV6-3 CASSIGLISNQPQHF
NA TRBV19 CASTYGATDMRKTEAFF